The rows below give T cell receptor beta chains drawn from one sample of a study of T cell responses to AZD1222 COVID-19 vaccine. The assay was immunoSEQ multiplex PCR, and TCRdb's table has in-frame clones only and misses some. There are roughly 150,000 clones in the sample; approximately 91% occur only once, and about 4% lies in the top ten. The material was peripheral blood, obtained 28 days after the second AZD1222 dose. Receptors originate from an adult who received the AZD1222 COVID-19 vaccine. The CDR3 runs from the conserved cysteine through the conserved F or W. A D gene is named only where the DNA matches it firmly. For some rows the clone size is stated as once, few or many, or as a class when expanded; others skip it.

V: TRBV9; D: NA; size: NA; J: TRBJ1-1; CDR3: CASSVDLWGLETEAFF; DNA: TGTGCCAGCAGCGTAGACCTGTGGGGATTGGAAACTGAAGCTTTCTTT
V: TRBV7-8; D: TRBD2; size: NA; J: TRBJ2-3; CDR3: CASSLVVGLAGVLDMNTQYF; DNA: TGTGCCAGCAGCTTAGTCGTAGGACTAGCGGGGGTTCTGGACATGAATACGCAGTATTTT
V: TRBV15; D: NA; size: NA; J: TRBJ1-2; CDR3: CATSRRQIRRYTF; DNA: TGTGCCACCAGCAGAAGACAGATCCGCCGCTACACCTTC
V: TRBV3-1/TRBV3-2; D: NA; size: NA; J: TRBJ2-4; CDR3: CASSRDSDYDIQYF; DNA: TGTGCCAGCAGCCGCGACAGTGACTATGACATTCAGTACTTC
V: TRBV15; D: TRBD1; size: NA; J: TRBJ2-2; CDR3: CATSSGQGNTGELFF; DNA: TGTGCCACCAGCAGTGGACAGGGGAACACCGGGGAGCTGTTTTTT
V: TRBV10-1; D: TRBD2; size: NA; J: TRBJ2-7; CDR3: CASSEWTSGLSYEQYF; DNA: TGCGCCAGCAGTGAGTGGACTAGCGGGCTATCCTACGAGCAGTACTTC
V: TRBV11-2; D: NA; size: NA; J: TRBJ1-3; CDR3: CASSSTRSGNTIYF; DNA: TGTGCCAGCAGCAGTACGCGCTCTGGAAACACCATATATTTT
V: TRBV4-1; D: TRBD2; size: once; J: TRBJ2-2; CDR3: CASSNPAGGSGGELFF; DNA: TGCGCCAGCAGTAATCCCGCGGGAGGGTCCGGCGGGGAGCTGTTTTTT
V: TRBV5-1; D: NA; size: NA; J: TRBJ1-3; CDR3: CASSSRQGNSGNTIYF; DNA: TGCGCCAGCTCTTCCCGGCAGGGTAATTCTGGAAACACCATATATTTT
V: TRBV6-4; D: TRBD1; size: once; J: TRBJ2-2; CDR3: CASSGDRGRNFPGELFF; DNA: TGTGCCAGCAGTGGGGACAGGGGGCGAAATTTCCCCGGGGAGCTGTTTTTT
V: TRBV6-6; D: NA; size: NA; J: TRBJ2-2; CDR3: CASRREGLTNTGELFF; DNA: TGTGCCAGCAGACGCGAGGGACTTACGAACACCGGGGAGCTGTTTTTT
V: TRBV18; D: TRBD2; size: NA; J: TRBJ2-7; CDR3: CASSREPGIAGYEQYF; DNA: TGTGCCAGCTCACGGGAGCCGGGGATAGCGGGGTACGAGCAGTACTTC
V: TRBV4-2; D: TRBD1; size: NA; J: TRBJ1-2; CDR3: CASSQEGGGQGNGYTF; DNA: TGTGCCAGCAGCCAAGAAGGGGGCGGACAGGGAAATGGCTACACCTTC
V: TRBV27; D: TRBD1; size: once; J: TRBJ1-6; CDR3: CASSSRGTGNNSPLHF; DNA: TGTGCCAGCAGTTCCCGTGGGACAGGGAATAATTCACCCCTCCACTTT
V: TRBV5-1; D: NA; size: NA; J: TRBJ1-1; CDR3: CASSPDPSAKLVGTEAFF; DNA: TGCGCCAGCAGCCCGGATCCATCAGCCAAATTGGTTGGGACTGAAGCTTTCTTT
V: TRBV6-4; D: TRBD2; size: NA; J: TRBJ2-3; CDR3: CASSVQVLAGPGGTDTQYF; DNA: TGTGCCAGCAGTGTCCAGGTACTAGCGGGGCCGGGGGGGACAGATACGCAGTATTTT
V: TRBV18; D: NA; size: NA; J: TRBJ2-7; CDR3: CASSPRDGSYEQYF; DNA: TGTGCCAGCTCACCCCGGGACGGTTCCTACGAGCAGTACTTC
V: TRBV7-3; D: TRBD2; size: NA; J: TRBJ2-3; CDR3: CASSFGLAGGPDTQYF; DNA: TGTGCCAGCAGCTTCGGACTAGCGGGGGGCCCAGATACGCAGTATTTT
V: TRBV27; D: NA; size: NA; J: TRBJ2-1; CDR3: CASSLLAGSNEQFF; DNA: TGTGCCAGCAGTTTGCTAGCAGGGAGCAATGAGCAGTTCTTC
V: TRBV5-4; D: TRBD2; size: NA; J: TRBJ2-4; CDR3: CASSSGLSQYF; DNA: TGTGCCAGCAGCTCGGGACTATCTCAGTACTTC
V: TRBV6-4; D: TRBD2; size: NA; J: TRBJ2-1; CDR3: CASSDSYPTSGNNEQFF; DNA: TGTGCCAGCAGTGACAGCTACCCGACTAGCGGAAACAATGAGCAGTTCTTC
V: TRBV21-1; D: NA; size: NA; J: TRBJ1-5; CDR3: CASSKAHPGWEPQHF; DNA: TGTGCCAGCAGCAAAGCTCATCCAGGGTGGGAGCCCCAGCATTTT
V: TRBV19; D: NA; size: NA; J: TRBJ1-1; CDR3: CASSFIKGEAFF; DNA: TGTGCCAGTAGCTTCATAAAGGGGGAAGCTTTCTTT
V: TRBV27; D: TRBD1; size: NA; J: TRBJ1-1; CDR3: CASSLGTGPNTEAFF; DNA: TGTGCCAGCAGTCTGGGGACAGGACCGAACACTGAAGCTTTCTTT
V: TRBV18; D: NA; size: NA; J: TRBJ2-5; CDR3: CASSPRQETQYF; DNA: TGTGCCAGCTCACCGAGGCAAGAGACCCAGTACTTC
V: TRBV30; D: TRBD2; size: NA; J: TRBJ2-7; CDR3: CAWAPGGREQYF; DNA: TGTGCCTGGGCCCCGGGGGGGCGCGAGCAGTACTTC
V: TRBV7-8; D: NA; size: NA; J: TRBJ2-2; CDR3: CASSLGDTRLTGELFF; DNA: TGTGCCAGCAGCTTGGGGGACACTAGACTTACCGGGGAGCTGTTTTTT
V: TRBV7-6; D: TRBD1; size: few; J: TRBJ1-3; CDR3: CASSSGQFSGNTIYF; DNA: TGTGCCAGCAGCTCGGGACAGTTCTCTGGAAACACCATATATTTT
V: TRBV7-2; D: NA; size: NA; J: TRBJ1-5; CDR3: CASSFRGDQPQHF; DNA: TGTGCCAGCAGCTTCCGGGGGGATCAGCCCCAGCATTTT
V: TRBV19; D: NA; size: NA; J: TRBJ1-2; CDR3: CASSLGTTVYGYTF; DNA: TGTGCCAGTAGTCTCGGAACCACCGTGTATGGCTACACCTTC
V: TRBV6-5; D: NA; size: NA; J: TRBJ2-5; CDR3: CASSYIRGLKETQYF; DNA: TGTGCCAGCAGTTACATCCGGGGGCTTAAAGAGACCCAGTACTTC
V: TRBV12-5; D: TRBD1; size: NA; J: TRBJ1-5; CDR3: CASGLGQGVGGDQPQHF; DNA: TGTGCTAGTGGTTTAGGACAGGGGGTCGGAGGGGATCAGCCCCAGCATTTT
V: TRBV11-3; D: NA; size: NA; J: TRBJ1-4; CDR3: CASSHGRGAEAKLFF; DNA: TGTGCCAGCAGCCATGGACGTGGTGCGGAGGCGAAACTGTTTTTT
V: TRBV5-1; D: TRBD1; size: NA; J: TRBJ2-4; CDR3: CASSPPGQGLNIQYF; DNA: TGCGCCAGCAGCCCCCCGGGACAGGGGTTAAACATTCAGTACTTC
V: TRBV27; D: NA; size: NA; J: TRBJ1-6; CDR3: CASSSSRGLHF; DNA: TGTGCCAGCAGTTCATCCAGGGGTCTCCACTTT
V: TRBV9; D: NA; size: once; J: TRBJ2-1; CDR3: CASSVVLAEGEQFF; DNA: TGTGCCAGCAGCGTAGTTCTAGCTGAGGGTGAGCAGTTCTTC
V: TRBV19; D: NA; size: once; J: TRBJ1-2; CDR3: CASSTGTYPNYGYTF; DNA: TGTGCCAGTAGTACCGGGACGTATCCTAACTATGGCTACACCTTC
V: TRBV30; D: TRBD1; size: NA; J: TRBJ2-7; CDR3: CAWSRDRGGTYEQYF; DNA: TGTGCCTGGTCCCGGGACAGGGGAGGCACCTACGAGCAGTACTTC
V: TRBV19; D: TRBD1; size: NA; J: TRBJ1-1; CDR3: CASSSTGGPGTEAFF; DNA: TGTGCCAGTAGTTCAACAGGGGGCCCGGGCACTGAAGCTTTCTTT
V: TRBV5-1; D: NA; size: NA; J: TRBJ1-1; CDR3: CASSLVSGTMNTEAFF; DNA: TGCGCCAGCAGCTTGGTTTCGGGGACCATGAACACTGAAGCTTTCTTT
V: TRBV18; D: NA; size: NA; J: TRBJ1-4; CDR3: CASSPQRLGLDEKLFF; DNA: TGTGCCAGCTCACCCCAGCGTCTGGGTCTTGATGAAAAACTGTTTTTT
V: TRBV5-1; D: TRBD2; size: NA; J: TRBJ2-1; CDR3: CASSPTGTSGSEQFF; DNA: TGCGCCAGCAGCCCAACCGGGACTAGCGGGTCTGAGCAGTTCTTC
V: TRBV20-1; D: NA; size: NA; J: TRBJ2-3; CDR3: CSASIPGRSDTQYF; DNA: TGCAGTGCTAGTATCCCGGGTAGATCAGATACGCAGTATTTT
V: TRBV5-1; D: TRBD1; size: NA; J: TRBJ2-1; CDR3: CASSGTGQGTYNEQFF; DNA: TGCGCCAGCAGCGGGACGGGACAGGGTACGTACAATGAGCAGTTCTTC
V: TRBV5-4; D: NA; size: NA; J: TRBJ1-1; CDR3: CASSFGGTEAFF; DNA: TGTGCCAGCAGCTTTGGGGGAACTGAAGCTTTCTTT
V: TRBV6-4; D: NA; size: NA; J: TRBJ2-1; CDR3: CASSELWANNEQFF; DNA: TGTGCCAGCAGTGAATTGTGGGCGAATAATGAGCAGTTCTTC
V: TRBV5-1; D: TRBD1; size: NA; J: TRBJ2-2; CDR3: CASSWMTGTNTGELFF; DNA: TGCGCCAGCAGCTGGATGACAGGGACGAACACCGGGGAGCTGTTTTTT
V: TRBV12-2; D: NA; size: NA; J: TRBJ2-6; CDR3: CASRFTGGAPSRDFVSGANVLTF; DNA: TGTGCAAGTCGCTTCACAGGGGGAGCACCTTCCCGCGACTTCGTCTCTGGGGCCAACGTCCTGACTTTC
V: TRBV5-1; D: NA; size: NA; J: TRBJ2-1; CDR3: CASSSVGNEQFF; DNA: TGCGCCAGCAGCAGCGTGGGGAATGAGCAGTTCTTC
V: TRBV18; D: TRBD1; size: NA; J: TRBJ2-7; CDR3: CASSGTGTGSYEQYF; DNA: TGTGCCAGCTCGGGAACCGGGACAGGGTCTTACGAGCAGTACTTC
V: TRBV12-3/TRBV12-4; D: NA; size: NA; J: TRBJ2-2; CDR3: CASWRTGELFF; DNA: TGTGCCAGCTGGAGAACCGGGGAGCTGTTTTTT
V: TRBV12-3/TRBV12-4; D: NA; size: NA; J: TRBJ2-7; CDR3: CASSYGDADEQYF; DNA: TGTGCCAGCAGCTACGGGGATGCCGACGAGCAGTACTTC
V: TRBV19; D: TRBD1; size: NA; J: TRBJ2-1; CDR3: CASSRQGSYNEQFF; DNA: TGTGCCAGTAGTCGACAGGGCTCCTACAATGAGCAGTTCTTC
V: TRBV6-6; D: TRBD2; size: NA; J: TRBJ2-7; CDR3: CASSPQAGGGYEQYF; DNA: TGTGCCAGCAGTCCCCAAGCGGGAGGGGGCTACGAGCAGTACTTC
V: TRBV7-8; D: NA; size: NA; J: TRBJ1-6; CDR3: CASSPSAPSPLHF; DNA: TGTGCCAGCAGCCCATCGGCACCTTCACCCCTCCACTTT
V: TRBV3-1/TRBV3-2; D: NA; size: NA; J: TRBJ2-7; CDR3: CASSQGVSEQYF; DNA: TGTGCCAGCAGCCAAGGGGTCAGCGAGCAGTACTTC
V: TRBV15; D: NA; size: NA; J: TRBJ1-4; CDR3: CATSRDRGEKLFF; DNA: TGTGCCACCAGCAGAGATAGGGGGGAAAAACTGTTTTTT
V: TRBV29-1; D: NA; size: once; J: TRBJ2-1; CDR3: CSVEEIVGNEQFF; DNA: TGCAGCGTTGAAGAGATCGTGGGGAATGAGCAGTTCTTC
V: TRBV24-1; D: NA; size: NA; J: TRBJ1-2; CDR3: CATSDPAANYGYTF; DNA: TGTGCCACCAGTGACCCCGCAGCTAACTATGGCTACACCTTC